These 2 T cell receptor beta chains were sequenced from one sample in a study of cytomegalovirus exposure and HLA in healthy donors. The primer mix had 60 Vbeta and 13 Jbeta primers. TCRdb's copy holds only in-frame clones and misses some; the assay was immunoSEQ multiplex PCR. The sample shows 95,000 to 100,000 clones, about four fifths of them seen only once. Sequences were obtained from PBMCs. The receptor set was obtained from a woman aged 40 to 50 in good health and CMV-seronegative.

This chain joins TRBV6-5 and TRBJ2-2; 10 bases map to TRBD1. V was pared by 5 bases and J by 8 bases, with 8 bases of the junction left unmatched. CDR3 length: 15 amino acids. Per germline, CDR1 MNHEY and CDR2 SVGAGI. The CDR3 region is CASSPGTGASGELFF. The CDR3, as DNA: TGTGCCAGCAGTCCCGGGACAGGGGCTTCTGGGGAGCTGTTTTTT.

The J gene is TRBJ1-1, the V gene TRBV10-3; a weak D match, TRBD1 (6 bases). The CDR3 totals 14 residues. CDR1 and CDR2 (germline): ENHRY, SYGVKD. Trimming took off 10 bases at V and 4 bases at J, with 19 bases between the two ends. CDR3 protein: CATLGGGQSTEAFF. CDR3 coding DNA: TGTGCCACTCTTGGGGGCGGACAGAGCACTGAAGCTTTCTTT.